At least ten counts were recorded for the clone carrying this TCR beta chain. The antigen is not known. RNA transcripts served as the template for amplifying TCR beta CDR3 regions. In the first-round RT-PCR of the TCR CDR3, the HTBI primer set was used. TCRdb called the multiplex PCR reads again in MiXCR, with one record for every CDR3 protein. The data show roughly 180,000 distinct CDR3 sequences, 15% to 20% seen once. This record comes from a study of T cells in Graves' hyperthyroidism and ophthalmopathy. Findings and limits, study-wide: Ophthalmopathy stood apart from stable hyperthyroidism in a 13 V-J model.

This TCR was recovered from a woman aged 50 to 65 with Graves' hyperthyroidism. The sequenced sample consisted of blood.

The CDR3 loop reads CASSYSSTSGGQSSTDTQYF. CDR3 sequence (DNA): TGTGCCAGCAGTTACTCGAGTACTAGCGGGGGCCAAAGTAGCACAGATACGCAGTATTTT. The gene calls are TRBV6-5 and TRBJ2-3, with 11 bases lining up with TRBD2. The germline V gene encodes CDR1 MNHEY and CDR2 SVGAGI. Losses at the gene ends were 0 bases for V and 0 bases for J; bases not matched to a gene: 11. This CDR3 comprises 20 residues.